This T cell receptor (beta chain) was sequenced in a study of blood T cell repertoires in COVID-19. Whole-study context: Acute and convalescent COVID-19 samples came from the United States, Italy and Spain. PBMCs, B-cell-depleted T cells, or T cells provided the cDNA or gDNA that made up the material.

Germline lookup yields CDR1 SEHNR and CDR2 FQNEAQ (reference sequence). Trimming took 11 bases from V and 5 from J; bases not matched to a gene: 20. The length of the CDR3 is 17 residues. Authors' data handling: Quantification of nucleated cells was approximated via reference gene primer amplification. TCRdb's table, derived via immunoSEQ multiplex PCR, lists solely in-frame clones and lacks some. Clone size and the V and J calls come from that table; the DNA yielded D and trimming. The sample has tens of thousands of clones; roughly 89% are singletons. The rearrangement links TRBV7-9 to TRBJ1-4, with TRBD1 matching 7 bases. Material for sequencing was peripheral blood. The TCR comes from a human donor with acute or convalescent COVID-19. The donor label of this sample is uncertain. CDR3 DNA: TGTGCCGTAACCGGGACAGCCTCCCCTTCCTCAAATGAAAAACTGTTTTTT. Protein sequence: CAVTGTASPSSNEKLFF.